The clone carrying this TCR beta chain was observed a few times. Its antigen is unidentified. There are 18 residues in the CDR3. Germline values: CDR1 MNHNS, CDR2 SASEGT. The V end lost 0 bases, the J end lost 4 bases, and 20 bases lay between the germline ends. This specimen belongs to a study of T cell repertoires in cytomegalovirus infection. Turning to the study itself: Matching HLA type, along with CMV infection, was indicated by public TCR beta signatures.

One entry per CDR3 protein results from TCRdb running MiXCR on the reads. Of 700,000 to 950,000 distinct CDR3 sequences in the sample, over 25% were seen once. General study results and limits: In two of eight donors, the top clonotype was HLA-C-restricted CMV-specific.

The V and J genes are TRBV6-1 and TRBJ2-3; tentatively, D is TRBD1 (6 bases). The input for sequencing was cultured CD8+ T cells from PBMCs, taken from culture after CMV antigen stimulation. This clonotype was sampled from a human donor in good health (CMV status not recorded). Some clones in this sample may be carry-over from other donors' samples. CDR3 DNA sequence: TGTGCCAGCAGTGAAGCGATAACGAGGGGGAATAGCGCAGATACGCAGTATTTT. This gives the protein CASSEAITRGNSADTQYF.